This TCR beta chain was sequenced in a study of cytotoxic CD8 clonotypes in ibrutinib-treated CLL. General observations from the study: Progressing and sustained-remission patients had different sampling times.

Notes on this clone: What it recognizes is unknown.

TCRdb keeps only in-frame clones here, not all; method: immunoSEQ multiplex PCR. This sample has 130,000 or so clones, with over 75% found just once. Source: PBMCs, taken after 24 months of ibrutinib treatment. This TCR was sampled from a human donor with chronic lymphocytic leukemia.

CDR3 protein: CASSVMGRSTGELFF. CDR3 DNA sequence: TGTGCCAGCAGCGTTATGGGGAGGAGTACCGGGGAGCTGTTTTTT. This rearrangement joins TRBV11-3 to TRBJ2-2; a weak D match, TRBD2 (6 bases). The CDR3 spans 15 residues. Germline values: CDR1 SGHNT, CDR2 YENEEA. V gave up 5 bases and J gave up 5 bases, with 15 bases separating them.